This T cell receptor beta chain originates from a study of OX40 agonist ivuxolimab in advanced cancers. The length of the CDR3 is 17 residues. Germline values: CDR1 MDHEN, CDR2 SYDVKM. V lost 5 bases, J lost 2 bases, and 18 bases lay in between. Profiled with immunoSEQ multiplex PCR; TCRdb holds only in-frame clones, not every one. The table records 75,000 to 95,000 clones, 70% to 90% of them present only once. The clonotype originates from an adult with an advanced solid tumor such as melanoma, head and neck, liver or kidney cancer. The specimen was CD4+ or CD8+ T cells sorted from blood, collected in a trial of the OX40 agonist ivuxolimab. The rearrangement links TRBV28 to TRBJ1-4; D is perhaps TRBD1 (6 bases). CDR3 in DNA: TGTGCCAGCAGTCCGATGGGAGGGGGGTTTACTAATGAAAAACTGTTTTTT. Protein sequence: CASSPMGGGFTNEKLFF.